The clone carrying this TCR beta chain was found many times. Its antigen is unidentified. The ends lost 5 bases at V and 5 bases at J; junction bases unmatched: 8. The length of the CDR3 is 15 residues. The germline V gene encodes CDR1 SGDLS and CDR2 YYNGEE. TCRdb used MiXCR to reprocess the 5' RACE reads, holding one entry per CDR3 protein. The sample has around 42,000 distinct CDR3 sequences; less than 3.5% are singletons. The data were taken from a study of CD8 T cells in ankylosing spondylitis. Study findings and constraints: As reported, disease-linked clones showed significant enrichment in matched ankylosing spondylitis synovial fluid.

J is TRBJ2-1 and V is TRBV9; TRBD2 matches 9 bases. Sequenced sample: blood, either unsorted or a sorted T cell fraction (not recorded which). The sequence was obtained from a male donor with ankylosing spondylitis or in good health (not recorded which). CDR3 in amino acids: CASSVLSGSNNEQFF. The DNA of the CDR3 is TGTGCCAGCAGTGTCCTTAGCGGGAGCAACAATGAGCAGTTCTTC.